This TCR beta chain is from a study of beta chain features in type 1 diabetes. Overall study: Cells sorted and examined across all samples totaled more than 95,000,000.

Expressed TCRB transcripts were sequenced after all isolated RNA was converted to cDNA. Clones were read by immunoSEQ multiplex PCR, and TCRdb kept only the in-frame ones, dropping some. Counted here are over 150,000 clones, under 9.5% occurring once; the ten biggest clones make up 0.65%. Study-wide results and caveats: Fewer junction insertions and more nucleotide deletions appeared in type 1 diabetes patients.

This clone was recorded at least ten times. Antigen: not known. After removal of 3 bases from V and 0 bases from J, the junction contained 5 bases not matched to a gene. Per the germline V gene, CDR1 is MGHDK and CDR2 is SYGVNS. This CDR3 has 16 residues. The chain carries TRBV25-1 and TRBJ1-3, with 7 bases that match TRBD1. The specimen sequenced was central memory CD4+ T cells from blood. The sequence came from a man younger than 35 in good health. This chain's CDR3 is CASSDPRQGSGNTIYF. CDR3 sequence (DNA): TGTGCCAGCAGTGACCCCCGACAGGGCTCTGGAAACACCATATATTTT.